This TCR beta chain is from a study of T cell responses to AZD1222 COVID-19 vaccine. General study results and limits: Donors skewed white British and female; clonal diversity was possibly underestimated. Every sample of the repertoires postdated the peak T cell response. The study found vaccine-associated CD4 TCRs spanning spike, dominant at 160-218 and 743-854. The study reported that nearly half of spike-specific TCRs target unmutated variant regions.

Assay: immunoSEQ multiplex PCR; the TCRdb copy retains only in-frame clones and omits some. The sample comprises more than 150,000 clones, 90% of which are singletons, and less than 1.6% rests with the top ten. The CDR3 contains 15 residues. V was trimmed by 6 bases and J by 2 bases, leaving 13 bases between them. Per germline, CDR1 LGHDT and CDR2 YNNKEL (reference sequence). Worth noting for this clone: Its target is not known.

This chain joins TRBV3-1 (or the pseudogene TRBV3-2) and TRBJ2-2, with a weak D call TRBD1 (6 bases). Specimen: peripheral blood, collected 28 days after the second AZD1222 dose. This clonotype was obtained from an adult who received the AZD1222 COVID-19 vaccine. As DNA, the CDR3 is TGTGCCAGCAGTCTGACAGGCGTTAACACCGGGGAGCTGTTTTTT. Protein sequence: CASSLTGVNTGELFF.